A selection of T cell receptor beta chains follows, all from one sample in a study of cytomegalovirus exposure and HLA in healthy donors. TCRdb keeps only in-frame clones here, not all; method: immunoSEQ multiplex PCR. Found here are approximately 150,000 clones; the top ten clones hold approximately 1%. Material for sequencing was PBMCs. The receptors originated from a male donor in good health and CMV-seronegative. Both conserved end residues are part of each CDR3. The order of the fields is J gene, CDR3 length, V gene, D gene, CDR3 DNA, CDR3 protein. The D gene is left open where the match is weak.

j_gene: TRBJ2-7; len: 13; v_gene: TRBV5-6; d_gene: NA; CDR3nt: TGTGCCAGCAGCTTGGAAGGGGTTGGCGAGCAGTACTTC; CDR3aa: CASSLEGVGEQYF
j_gene: TRBJ2-5; len: 13; v_gene: TRBV30; d_gene: TRBD1; CDR3nt: TGTGCCTGGAGGAAACAGGGGACAGAGACCCAGTACTTC; CDR3aa: CAWRKQGTETQYF
j_gene: TRBJ2-5; len: 14; v_gene: TRBV18; d_gene: NA; CDR3nt: TGTGCCAGCTCACCACTAGCGACCCAAGAGACCCAGTACTTC; CDR3aa: CASSPLATQETQYF
j_gene: TRBJ1-2; len: 12; v_gene: TRBV30; d_gene: TRBD1; CDR3nt: TGTGCCTGGAGTTTGACAGGGGGTGGCTACACCTTC; CDR3aa: CAWSLTGGGYTF
j_gene: TRBJ1-1; len: 15; v_gene: TRBV18; d_gene: NA; CDR3nt: TGTGCCAGCTCGGACTCCGGACTGTTGAACACTGAAGCTTTCTTT; CDR3aa: CASSDSGLLNTEAFF
j_gene: TRBJ2-7; len: 16; v_gene: TRBV6-5; d_gene: NA; CDR3nt: TGTGCCAGCAGTTACGAGCCTTTCGCAGCCGGGTACGAGCAGTACTTC; CDR3aa: CASSYEPFAAGYEQYF
j_gene: TRBJ2-7; len: 14; v_gene: TRBV6-5; d_gene: TRBD1; CDR3nt: TGTGCCAGCAGTTACTCTGGACAGGGAGACGAGCAGTACTTC; CDR3aa: CASSYSGQGDEQYF
j_gene: TRBJ1-2; len: 12; v_gene: TRBV27; d_gene: NA; CDR3nt: TGTGCCAGCAGTTCCTCGACAGGAGGCTACACCTTC; CDR3aa: CASSSSTGGYTF
j_gene: TRBJ2-2; len: 17; v_gene: TRBV14; d_gene: NA; CDR3nt: TGTGCCAGCAGCCCTCTGGGCGGGGGCCGGAACACCGGGGAGCTGTTTTTT; CDR3aa: CASSPLGGGRNTGELFF
j_gene: TRBJ1-6; len: 16; v_gene: TRBV2; d_gene: TRBD1; CDR3nt: TGTGCCAGCAGTTGGGACAGGAGCTCCTATAATTCACCCCTCCACTTT; CDR3aa: CASSWDRSSYNSPLHF
j_gene: TRBJ1-5; len: 16; v_gene: TRBV5-1; d_gene: NA; CDR3nt: TGCGCCAGCAGCCCAGGCCGGGGAACGCCGAATCAGCCCCAGCATTTT; CDR3aa: CASSPGRGTPNQPQHF
j_gene: TRBJ2-5; len: 16; v_gene: TRBV28; d_gene: NA; CDR3nt: TGTGCCAGCAGTTTAATAGGAGGACCAGTGGAGGAGACCCAGTACTTC; CDR3aa: CASSLIGGPVEETQYF
j_gene: TRBJ2-2; len: 15; v_gene: TRBV30; d_gene: NA; CDR3nt: TGTGCCTGGAGTGTGAGACAGGCGACCACCGGGGAGCTGTTTTTT; CDR3aa: CAWSVRQATTGELFF
j_gene: TRBJ1-4; len: 12; v_gene: TRBV6-5; d_gene: NA; CDR3nt: TGTGCCAGCAGGGGAAGGGGATGGGGACTGTTTTTT; CDR3aa: CASRGRGWGLFF
j_gene: TRBJ1-4; len: 13; v_gene: TRBV6-5; d_gene: NA; CDR3nt: TGTGCCAGCGCCGGGACTAGGCGTGAAAAACTGTTTTTT; CDR3aa: CASAGTRREKLFF
j_gene: TRBJ1-1; len: 15; v_gene: TRBV6-5; d_gene: TRBD1; CDR3nt: TGTGCCAGCAGTTTCACAGGGGCTCCTAACACTGAAGCTTTCTTT; CDR3aa: CASSFTGAPNTEAFF
j_gene: TRBJ1-1; len: 14; v_gene: TRBV6-6; d_gene: NA; CDR3nt: TGTGCCAGCAGTTACTCGATCCAGGACACTGAAGCTTTCTTT; CDR3aa: CASSYSIQDTEAFF
j_gene: TRBJ2-6; len: 20; v_gene: TRBV5-1; d_gene: NA; CDR3nt: TGCGCCAGCAGCCCCTCACCAGGGATATGGGGGACAATCGGGGCCAACGTCCTGACTTTC; CDR3aa: CASSPSPGIWGTIGANVLTF
j_gene: TRBJ2-7; len: 15; v_gene: TRBV5-5; d_gene: NA; CDR3nt: TGTGCCAGCAGCTTGGAGGGCCAGGGATCCTACGAGCAGTACTTC; CDR3aa: CASSLEGQGSYEQYF
j_gene: TRBJ2-5; len: 11; v_gene: TRBV11-2; d_gene: NA; CDR3nt: TGTGCCAGCAATGGAGGGGAGACCCAGTACTTC; CDR3aa: CASNGGETQYF
j_gene: TRBJ1-2; len: 14; v_gene: TRBV2; d_gene: NA; CDR3nt: TGTGCCAGCAGTGAAGAGTGGGCCCCACTTGGCTACACCTTC; CDR3aa: CASSEEWAPLGYTF
j_gene: TRBJ2-1; len: 18; v_gene: TRBV2; d_gene: TRBD2; CDR3nt: TGTGCCAGCAGCCCAAGGAAAGGTCGGGCTAGCGGGAGTGATGAGCAGTTCTTC; CDR3aa: CASSPRKGRASGSDEQFF
j_gene: TRBJ1-1; len: 13; v_gene: TRBV27; d_gene: NA; CDR3nt: TGTGCCAGCAGTTTAGCCGGGATCACTGAAGCTTTCTTT; CDR3aa: CASSLAGITEAFF
j_gene: TRBJ2-2; len: 20; v_gene: TRBV4-3; d_gene: NA; CDR3nt: TGCGCCAGCAGCCAGCAACCTCTCGGGGGACAGTTATTTTATCCCGGGGAGCTGTTTTTT; CDR3aa: CASSQQPLGGQLFYPGELFF
j_gene: TRBJ2-1; len: 16; v_gene: TRBV14; d_gene: NA; CDR3nt: TGTGCCAGCAGCCGCGGTAGTGGACTCTCATACAATGAGCAGTTCTTC; CDR3aa: CASSRGSGLSYNEQFF
j_gene: TRBJ1-4; len: 11; v_gene: TRBV28; d_gene: NA; CDR3nt: TGTGCCAGCAGCTCCAATAGAAAACTGTTTTTT; CDR3aa: CASSSNRKLFF
j_gene: TRBJ1-6; len: 14; v_gene: TRBV25-1; d_gene: NA; CDR3nt: TGTGCCAGCAGTGAAGGGCGGGGGAATTCACCCCTCCACTTT; CDR3aa: CASSEGRGNSPLHF
j_gene: TRBJ2-7; len: 14; v_gene: TRBV10-3; d_gene: NA; CDR3nt: TGTGCCATCATGGAACAGGGTAGTTCCTACGAGCAGTACTTC; CDR3aa: CAIMEQGSSYEQYF
j_gene: TRBJ1-5; len: 12; v_gene: TRBV30; d_gene: NA; CDR3nt: TGTGCCTGGAGTCGGGGGAATCAGCCCCAGCATTTT; CDR3aa: CAWSRGNQPQHF
j_gene: TRBJ1-3; len: 16; v_gene: TRBV18; d_gene: TRBD1; CDR3nt: TGTGCCAGCTCACCAGGACAGGGAAACTCTGGAAACACCATATATTTT; CDR3aa: CASSPGQGNSGNTIYF
j_gene: TRBJ2-7; len: 14; v_gene: TRBV19; d_gene: TRBD1; CDR3nt: TGTGCCAGTAGTCCGGGACAGGGGGCCTACGAGCAGTACTTC; CDR3aa: CASSPGQGAYEQYF
j_gene: TRBJ1-5; len: 14; v_gene: TRBV30; d_gene: NA; CDR3nt: TGTGCCTGGAGTGTAACCGGGGGCAATCAGCCCCAGCATTTT; CDR3aa: CAWSVTGGNQPQHF
j_gene: TRBJ2-5; len: 16; v_gene: TRBV9; d_gene: NA; CDR3nt: TGTGCCAGCAGCGTCAGTGTGCGAGGGGGACAAGAGACCCAGTACTTC; CDR3aa: CASSVSVRGGQETQYF
j_gene: TRBJ2-7; len: 13; v_gene: TRBV29-1; d_gene: TRBD1; CDR3nt: TGCAGCGTTGGCGGACAGGGGGTAAACGAGCAGTACTTC; CDR3aa: CSVGGQGVNEQYF
j_gene: TRBJ2-2; len: 14; v_gene: TRBV11-1; d_gene: NA; CDR3nt: TGTGCCAGCCACGGAGGATTTAACACCGGGGAGCTGTTTTTT; CDR3aa: CASHGGFNTGELFF
j_gene: TRBJ1-4; len: 14; v_gene: TRBV30; d_gene: TRBD1; CDR3nt: TGTGCCTGGAGTTTAGGTACAGGGGGTGAAAAACTGTTTTTT; CDR3aa: CAWSLGTGGEKLFF
j_gene: TRBJ1-1; len: 18; v_gene: TRBV2; d_gene: NA; CDR3nt: TGTGCCAGCAGTTTATTGACTCTACAGGGTCGAAGGAACACTGAAGCTTTCTTT; CDR3aa: CASSLLTLQGRRNTEAFF
j_gene: TRBJ1-4; len: 12; v_gene: TRBV6-5; d_gene: NA; CDR3nt: TGTGCCAGCAGTCATCAGGGACTTAAGCTGTTTTTT; CDR3aa: CASSHQGLKLFF
j_gene: TRBJ1-2; len: 15; v_gene: TRBV6-5; d_gene: NA; CDR3nt: TGTGCCAGCAGCCGACCGGGAACCGGGGACTATGGCTACACCTTC; CDR3aa: CASSRPGTGDYGYTF
j_gene: TRBJ2-3; len: 17; v_gene: TRBV28; d_gene: NA; CDR3nt: TGTGCCAGCAGTTTAGGGGGACTGGGCGGACGCACAGATACGCAGTATTTT; CDR3aa: CASSLGGLGGRTDTQYF
j_gene: TRBJ2-7; len: 12; v_gene: TRBV28; d_gene: NA; CDR3nt: TGTGCCAGCAGTTTCTCTATCTACGAGCAGTACTTC; CDR3aa: CASSFSIYEQYF
j_gene: TRBJ2-1; len: 17; v_gene: TRBV27; d_gene: TRBD2; CDR3nt: TGTGCCAGCAGTTTACTTTTGGCGGGAGGGCCCTTCAATGAGCAGTTCTTC; CDR3aa: CASSLLLAGGPFNEQFF